These 26 T cell receptor beta chains were sequenced from one sample in a study of siplizumab effects on memory and regulatory T cells. The table came from immunoSEQ multiplex PCR; TCRdb's copy has only in-frame clones and leaves some out. Altogether over 100,000 clones are present, roughly 93% being singletons, with the ten largest covering approximately 0.67%. The sequenced material came from Tregs sorted from blood. The receptors here all came from a human donor in good health.

CDR3: CASSPPVSTTGNTIYF. The DNA for the CDR3 is TGTGCCAGCTCACCACCGGTGTCGACAACTGGAAACACCATATATTTT. The chain couples TRBV18 to TRBJ1-3; no reliable D call. CDR1 is KGHSH and CDR2 is LQKENI in the germline V gene. The CDR3 extends over 16 amino acids. The V and J ends lost 0 bases and 2 bases respectively, with 11 bases between them.

V and J are TRBV11-2 and TRBJ2-7; 9 nucleotides align to TRBD2. CDR3 length equals 13 residues. V was clipped by 3 bases and J by 6 bases; unmatched bases: 3. Germline CDR1 is SGHAT and CDR2 is FQNNGV. The CDR3 sequence is CASSFGGGGEQYF. The CDR3 nucleotides read TGTGCCAGCAGCTTCGGCGGGGGGGGCGAGCAGTACTTC.

J is TRBJ1-3 and V is TRBV29-1; the D is unclear. V gave up 7 bases and J gave up 0 bases, with 10 bases separating them. Per the germline V gene, CDR1 is SQVTM and CDR2 is ANQGSEA. The CDR3 runs to 13 residues. CDR3 loop: CSAAQLSGNTIYF. DNA of the CDR3: TGCAGCGCCGCACAGCTCTCTGGAAACACCATATATTTT.

The V and J genes are TRBV27 and TRBJ2-5; 13 bases are a match to TRBD2. The CDR3 spans 18 residues. V lost 6 bases to trimming and J lost 1 base; unmatched junction nucleotides: 11. The germline gives CDR1 MNHEY, CDR2 SMNVEV (reference sequence). Written as DNA, the CDR3 is TGTGCCAGCAGCTCCAAAATGGGACTAGCGGGGATCCAAGAGACCCAGTACTTC. Protein sequence: CASSSKMGLAGIQETQYF.

This chain links TRBV5-1 with TRBJ2-5; a possible D gene is TRBD1 (6 bases). The V gene lost 4 bases and the J gene lost 4 bases, with 17 bases spanning the gap. Germline CDR1 reads SGHRS; CDR2 reads YFSETQ. There are 15 residues in the CDR3. In DNA form, the CDR3 reads TGCGCCAGCAGCCTACAGGGTCGATCGCGAGAGACCCAGTACTTC. This encodes CASSLQGRSRETQYF.

The rearrangement uses TRBV6-6 and TRBJ2-5; D may be TRBD2 (6 bases). This CDR3 region has 15 residues. Germline values: CDR1 MNHNY, CDR2 SVGAGI (reference sequence). V gave up 0 bases and J gave up 5 bases, with 13 bases separating them. CDR3 region: CASSYSKGLGETQYF. For the CDR3, the DNA is TGTGCCAGCAGTTACTCGAAGGGACTCGGGGAGACCCAGTACTTC.

This sequence joins TRBV6-6 and TRBJ2-1; maybe TRBD2 (5 bases). Germline values: CDR1 MNHNY, CDR2 SVGAGI (reference sequence). The ends were cut back, 7 bases at V and 4 bases at J, with 11 bases in the middle. There are 13 residues in the CDR3. The CDR3 DNA is TGTGCCAGCAAAGCTAGCACGTACAATGAGCAGTTCTTC. This translates into CASKASTYNEQFF.

The chain couples TRBV6-5 to TRBJ2-1; TRBD2 matches at 11 bases. With 8 bases clipped from V and 4 bases from J, the junction kept 7 bases outside the gene matches. CDR3 length: 15 residues. Germline CDR1 MNHEY, CDR2 SVGAGI. CDR3 residues: CASGTTSGMYNEQFF. The CDR3 DNA reads TGTGCCAGCGGGACGACTAGCGGGATGTACAATGAGCAGTTCTTC.

The rearrangement links TRBV2 to TRBJ2-5, with D possibly matching TRBD2 (6 bases). The better agreement between TRBJ2-7 and the DNA end casts doubt on the J call. Germline values: CDR1 SNHLY, CDR2 FYNNEI. The CDR3 has 14 residues. This chain's CDR3 is CASRLRDSSYEQYF. DNA for the CDR3: TGTGCCAGCAGGCTCAGGGACTCCTCGTACGAGCAGTACTTC.

The chain uses TRBV7-8 and TRBJ1-1; D uncertain. V lost 8 bases and J 1 base, leaving 5 bases between the germline ends. Germline values: CDR1 SGHVS, CDR2 FQNEAQ. CDR3 size: 11 residues. The CDR3 protein is CASRGNTEAFF. CDR3 DNA: TGTGCCAGCCGGGGGAACACTGAAGCTTTCTTT.

The gene calls are TRBV14 and TRBJ1-1; D is unresolved. Trimming pared 5 bases from V and 3 bases from J, leaving 16 bases between. This CDR3 contains 15 residues. From germline, CDR1 is SGHDN and CDR2 FVKESK. The CDR3 loop reads CASSLRVWGDTEAFF. The DNA of the CDR3 is TGTGCCAGCAGCTTAAGGGTGTGGGGAGACACTGAAGCTTTCTTT.

A single count supports this clone. The CDR3 here is CASSPRSSGISYEQYF. As DNA, the CDR3 is TGCGCCAGCAGCCCACGTTCATCCGGGATCTCCTACGAGCAGTACTTC. The genes are TRBV5-1 and TRBJ2-7, with a tentative D call TRBD2 (5 bases). This CDR3 comprises 16 residues. Germline V gene lookup returns CDR1 SGHRS and CDR2 YFSETQ. Trimming removed 4 bases at V and 0 bases at J, with 17 bases between.

This clone was seen a single time. DNA for the CDR3: TGTGCCAGCAGCGCTAGCGAGGCTAACACCGGGGAGCTGTTTTTT. It yields the protein CASSASEANTGELFF. V gene TRBV9 combines with J gene TRBJ2-2, with D perhaps matching TRBD2 (6 bases). The V gene's germline CDR1 is SGDLS and CDR2 YYNGEE. V shed 3 bases and J shed 2 bases, with 11 bases lying between them. This CDR3 comprises 15 residues.

The chain has TRBV6-6 and TRBJ1-1; D not certain. Germline V gene sequence: CDR1 MNHNY, CDR2 SVGAGI (reference sequence). The CDR3 consists of 13 residues. Trimming took off 2 bases at V and 1 base at J, with 5 bases between the two ends. CDR3 in amino acids: CASSYPGNTEAFF. The DNA of the CDR3 is TGTGCCAGCAGTTACCCAGGGAACACTGAAGCTTTCTTT.

For the CDR3, the DNA is TGTGCAAGTCGCTCAGATCCGACAACCGACGAAAAACTGTTTTTT. It specifies CASRSDPTTDEKLFF. The chain joins TRBV12-2 to TRBJ1-4; the D call TRBD1 from the table was never checked on the DNA. TRBV12-2 is a pseudogene segment. The CDR3 runs to 15 residues.

The chain employs TRBV15 and TRBJ2-1; 11 bases are shared with TRBD2. Germline trimming cut 2 bases from V and 7 bases from J; bases unmatched to any gene: 10. This CDR3 is built from 17 residues. Germline CDR1 and CDR2: LNHNV and YYDKDF (reference sequence). The CDR3 coding sequence is TGTGCCACCAGCAGACGGATAATAGCGGGAGGGTTAAATGAGCAGTTCTTC. The encoded protein is CATSRRIIAGGLNEQFF.

The J gene is TRBJ2-7, the V gene TRBV7-2; tentatively, D is TRBD1 (6 bases). With 2 bases removed from V and 5 bases from J, the gap between germline ends came to 16 bases. CDR3 length: 15 amino acids. Germline lookup yields CDR1 SGHTA and CDR2 FQGNSA. This CDR3 reads CASSLFWTASHEQYF. CDR3 nucleotide sequence: TGTGCCAGCAGCTTATTTTGGACAGCTTCCCACGAGCAGTACTTC.

The gene calls are TRBV19 and TRBJ1-2; D not certain. The CDR3 spans 14 residues. Trimming took off 6 bases at V and 4 bases at J, with 15 bases between the two ends. CDR1 LNHDA and CDR2 SQIVND come from the germline V gene (reference sequence). The CDR3 sequence: CASSQIQVAYGYTF. CDR3 DNA sequence: TGTGCCAGTAGCCAGATTCAGGTGGCCTATGGCTACACCTTC.

The J gene is TRBJ2-5, the V gene TRBV2; D is ambiguous. CDR1 and CDR2 (germline): SNHLY, FYNNEI. Trimming removed 5 bases from V and 3 bases from J, with 10 bases in between. The CDR3 contains 13 residues. CDR3 bases: TGTGCCAGCAGTCAAAACTTGGAAGAGACCCAGTACTTC. Its protein is CASSQNLEETQYF.

CDR3 nucleotides: TGTGCCAGCAAGGGGGCGGCGACGAACTATGGCTACACCTTC. Encoded protein: CASKGAATNYGYTF. The genes are TRBV2 and TRBJ1-2, with TRBD1 matching 7 bases. With 7 bases clipped from V and 2 bases from J, the junction kept 7 bases outside the gene matches. The CDR3 consists of 14 residues. Per germline, CDR1 SNHLY and CDR2 FYNNEI.

The rearrangement joins TRBV7-2 to TRBJ2-2; possible D gene TRBD1, 6 bases. The CDR3 covers 14 residues. Germline CDR1 and CDR2: SGHTA and FQGNSA. Trimming took 1 base from V and 11 from J, leaving 14 bases between them. This chain's CDR3 is CASSLGTAGGELFF. Written as DNA, the CDR3 is TGTGCCAGCAGCTTAGGGACAGCCGGAGGAGAGCTGTTTTTT.

V usage is TRBV7-2 and J usage is TRBJ1-5; maybe TRBD1 (5 bases). Germline V gene lookup returns CDR1 SGHTA and CDR2 FQGNSA. Trimming removed 5 bases at V and 4 bases at J, with 18 bases between. The CDR3 is made up of 16 amino acids. The CDR3 DNA is TGTGCCAGCAGCCCTCAGGGCAGAGGGTTTAATCAGCCCCAGCATTTT. It encodes CASSPQGRGFNQPQHF.

The CDR3 coding sequence is TGCGCCAGCAGCTTAAGTTTCAGGGGCGGGGGCACTGAAGCTTTCTTT. This codes for CASSLSFRGGGTEAFF. The V and J genes are TRBV5-1 and TRBJ1-1; D might be TRBD1 (6 bases). Trimming cost V 2 bases and J 4 bases, with 18 bases left between them. Germline V gene lookup returns CDR1 SGHRS and CDR2 YFSETQ. The CDR3 is 16 residues long.

V usage is TRBV15 and J usage is TRBJ1-1; 7 nucleotides align to TRBD1. The CDR3 length is 15 residues. V shed 0 bases, J shed 0 bases, and the junction held 1 base outside the gene matches. The germline gives CDR1 LNHNV, CDR2 YYDKDF (reference sequence). In DNA form, the CDR3 reads TGTGCCACCAGCAGAGATGACAGGGTGAACACTGAAGCTTTCTTT. As protein: CATSRDDRVNTEAFF.

The chain uses TRBV7-9 and TRBJ2-5; a weak D match, TRBD2 (5 bases). V was pared by 1 base and J by 4 bases, with 19 bases between. The germline V gene encodes CDR1 SEHNR and CDR2 FQNEAQ (reference sequence). CDR3 size: 17 residues. The CDR3 loop reads CASSLVLQSLRGETQYF. CDR3 sequence (DNA): TGTGCCAGCAGCTTAGTTCTGCAGAGTTTACGGGGAGAGACCCAGTACTTC.

The J gene is TRBJ1-3, the V gene TRBV6-5, with unresolved D. V was cut by 0 bases and J by 0 bases, with 9 bases left in between. The CDR3 extends over 16 amino acids. From germline, CDR1 is MNHEY and CDR2 SVGAGI. CDR3 loop: CASSYSMSFSGNTIYF. The CDR3 nucleotides read TGTGCCAGCAGTTACTCGATGTCTTTCTCTGGAAACACCATATATTTT.